This record covers a single T cell receptor (beta chain). The antigen is unknown. The data derive from a study of cytomegalovirus exposure and HLA in healthy donors. The CDR3 length is 14 residues. V lost 4 bases to trimming and J lost 3 bases, with 11 bases between them. Germline-derived CDR1 and CDR2 are SEHNR and FQNEAQ (reference sequence). The PCR employed 60 Vbeta primers together with 13 Jbeta primers. Method: immunoSEQ multiplex PCR; TCRdb's copy keeps in-frame clones and lacks some. The sample consists of around 100,000 clones, around three quarters of them appearing once. Whole-study results and caveats: The authors listed 150 to 200 TCR beta chains as cytomegalovirus-associated. Later analysis reportedly placed an Asian-associated ancestry cluster below the roughly 680-donor mean in N-insertions.

The sequenced sample consisted of PBMCs. The genes are TRBV7-9 and TRBJ2-3; D is unresolved. The TCR was taken from a woman between 18 and 29 years old in good health and CMV-seropositive. The CDR3 DNA is TGTGCCAGCAGCTCGACGGTCGGGACAGATACGCAGTATTTT. Its translation is CASSSTVGTDTQYF.